Below, 22 T cell receptor beta chains from the same sample are listed, as sequenced in a study of monozygotic twins with cystic fibrosis. This table comes from immunoSEQ multiplex PCR, and its TCRdb copy is limited to in-frame clones, with some not included. The sample shows 30,000 or so clones, around 96% of them seen only once. Sequenced material: blood. These receptors were collected from a girl aged 2 to 10 with cystic fibrosis.

The chain combines TRBV30 with TRBJ1-1; D unclear. The germline V and J ends were trimmed by 7 bases and 1 base, with 10 bases remaining between them. Germline values: CDR1 GTSNPN, CDR2 SVGIG (reference sequence). The CDR3 length is 12 residues. The CDR3 is CASRHPNTEAFF. CDR3 nucleotides: TGTGCCTCGCGTCATCCGAACACTGAAGCTTTCTTT. Looking up the rest from reference TRBV30 and TRBJ1-1 gives the full variable domain: SQTIHQWPATLVQPVGSPLSLECTVEGTSNPNLYWYRQAAGRGLQLLFYSVGIGQISSEVPQNLSASRPQDRQFILSSKKLLLSDSGFYLCASRHPNTEAFFGQGTRLTVV.

The rearrangement joins TRBV4-1 to TRBJ2-1, with 12 bases identical to TRBD1. The V gene's germline CDR1 is MGHRA and CDR2 YSYEKL. The CDR3 length is 16 residues. With V trimmed by 3 bases and J by 7 bases, 7 bases remained unmatched. The CDR3 spells CASSHTGQGAFNEQFF. CDR3 nucleotides: TGCGCCAGCAGCCACACGGGACAGGGGGCGTTTAATGAGCAGTTCTTC.

This chain uses TRBV6-5 with TRBJ1-4; 7 bases agree with TRBD1. Unmatched junction bases numbered 2, after V lost 0 bases and J lost 4 bases. This CDR3 region has 15 residues. Germline-derived CDR1 and CDR2 are MNHEY and SVGAGI. The chain's CDR3 is CASSYSRDSNEKLFF. CDR3 bases: TGTGCCAGCAGTTACTCGAGGGACAGTAATGAAAAACTGTTTTTT.

The V and J genes are TRBV19 and TRBJ1-1; D ambiguous. Trimming removed 7 bases from V and 1 base from J, with 16 bases in between. The germline CDR1 and CDR2 sequences are LNHDA and SQIVND (reference sequence). The CDR3 has 15 residues. The CDR3 loop reads CASKDERLRNTEAFF. In DNA, the CDR3 is TGTGCCAGTAAAGATGAAAGGCTGAGGAACACTGAAGCTTTCTTT.

The chain combines TRBV30 with TRBJ2-2, with 7 bases identical to TRBD2. CDR3 length: 14 amino acids. CDR1 is GTSNPN and CDR2 is SVGIG in the germline V gene (reference sequence). V lost 5 bases, J lost 4 bases, and 7 bases stayed unmatched. The CDR3 coding sequence is TGTGCCTGGGCCTGGCGGGAGACCACCGGGGAGCTGTTTTTT. It translates to CAWAWRETTGELFF.

This clone was seen a single time. The CDR3 protein is CASSQAVRKQFF. CDR3 nucleotide sequence: TGTGCCAGCAGCCAAGCCGTAAGGAAGCAGTTCTTC. The chain links TRBV14 to TRBJ2-1; D gene ambiguous. The germline V gene has CDR1 SGHDN and CDR2 FVKESK. This CDR3 region has 12 residues. Trimming left V 1 base short and J 11 bases short, with 9 bases between.

This chain uses TRBV20-1 with TRBJ1-2; no reliable D call. The V end lost 5 bases, the J end lost 12 bases, and 16 bases lay between the germline ends. The CDR3 consists of 11 residues. Germline loops: CDR1 DFQATT, CDR2 SNEGSKA (reference sequence). CDR3 nucleotides: TGCAGTGCTCGAACCGGAGGTAGAGACACCTTC. It yields the protein CSARTGGRDTF.

This sequence joins TRBV27 and TRBJ1-1; D unclear. Deletions cut 3 bases from V and 6 bases from J, with 14 bases between. The CDR3 contains 14 residues. Germline CDR1 reads MNHEY; CDR2 reads SMNVEV (reference sequence). The CDR3 nucleotides read TGTGCCAGCAGTTTGATGGGCCCACGTGCTGAAGCTTTCTTT. Translated, it gives CASSLMGPRAEAFF.

The chain couples TRBV27 to TRBJ2-1, with D possibly TRBD2 on 6 matching bases. The CDR3 runs to 15 residues. V lost 0 bases, J lost 6 bases, and 12 bases lay in between. Per the germline V gene, CDR1 is MNHEY and CDR2 is SMNVEV (reference sequence). The CDR3 coding sequence is TGTGCCAGCAGTTTATCGGGGGGTTTCGGCAATGAGCAGTTCTTC. Amino acid sequence: CASSLSGGFGNEQFF.

This chain uses TRBV29-1 with TRBJ2-1, with D uncertain. The CDR3 is 12 residues long. V was clipped by 4 bases and J by 5 bases, with 9 bases between them. CDR1 and CDR2 from the germline V gene are SQVTM and ANQGSEA. The CDR3 DNA sequence: TGCAGCGTTGTTTGGGCTAACAATGAGCAGTTCTTC. Translation: CSVVWANNEQFF.

This chain connects TRBV30 to TRBJ1-5; D perhaps matches TRBD1 (6 bases). The germline V gene encodes CDR1 GTSNPN and CDR2 SVGIG (reference sequence). The CDR3 is 13 residues long. Trimming removed 2 bases from V and 7 bases from J, with 12 bases in between. CDR3 loop: CAWSTAGAQPQHF. DNA for the CDR3: TGTGCCTGGAGTACTGCAGGGGCCCAGCCCCAGCATTTT.

V is TRBV15 and J is TRBJ2-1; the D gene is possibly TRBD2 (5 bases). Germline V gene lookup returns CDR1 LNHNV and CDR2 YYDKDF (reference sequence). Trimming left V 1 base short and J 7 bases short, with 8 bases between. The length of the CDR3 is 13 residues. CDR3 nucleotides: TGTGCCACCAGCAGAGCCCCGGGGAATGAGCAGTTCTTC. Its translation: CATSRAPGNEQFF.

The chain couples TRBV27 to TRBJ1-5, with D uncertain. The CDR3 spans 12 residues. V was pared by 4 bases and J by 4 bases, with 5 bases between. The germline gives CDR1 MNHEY, CDR2 SMNVEV (reference sequence). CDR3: CASSSLNQPQHF. As DNA, the CDR3 is TGTGCCAGCAGTTCGCTGAATCAGCCCCAGCATTTT.

V usage is TRBV6-6 and J usage is TRBJ2-3; tentatively, D is TRBD2 (6 bases). The CDR3 is made up of 15 amino acids. Trimming stripped 0 bases from V and 6 bases from J, with 13 bases between. Germline CDR1 and CDR2: MNHNY and SVGAGI (reference sequence). DNA for the CDR3: TGTGCCAGCAGTTACTCTGAAAGCCGGGGGGATACGCAGTATTTT. It codes for CASSYSESRGDTQYF.

The chain links TRBV7-2 to TRBJ2-5; TRBD1 or TRBD2 may be the D gene (5 bases each). Germline V CDR1 and CDR2: SGHTA, FQGNSA. V lost 5 bases, J lost 7 bases, and 8 bases lay in between. The CDR3 is made up of 11 amino acids. CDR3 in DNA: TGTGCCAGCAGCCCGGGGCGGACCCAGTACTTC. It is translated as CASSPGRTQYF. The full variable domain, rest sourced from reference TRBV7-2 and TRBJ2-5, is GAGVSQSPSNKVTEKGKDVELRCDPISGHTALYWYRQSLGQGLEFLIYFQGNSAPDKSGLPSDRFSAERTGGSVSTLTIQRTQQEDSAVYLCASSPGRTQYFGPGTRLLVL.

This clone was counted once. The chain is built from TRBV7-9 and TRBJ2-5; 7 positions match TRBD2. CDR1 and CDR2 (germline): SEHNR, FQNEAQ (reference sequence). The V gene end was trimmed by 5 bases and the J gene end by 9 bases; junction bases not matched to a gene: 12. The CDR3 sequence is 14 residues long. The CDR3 sequence: CASSPPGLKDPQYF. The CDR3 DNA sequence: TGTGCCAGCAGCCCTCCGGGACTAAAAGATCCCCAGTACTTC.

The chain has TRBV4-2 and TRBJ1-1; D is unclear. Germline loops: CDR1 LGHNA, CDR2 YNFKEQ. V lost 0 bases, J lost 4 bases, and 0 bases lay in between. The CDR3 loop spans 11 amino acids. CDR3 DNA: TGTGCCAGCAGCCAAGACACTGAAGCTTTCTTT. Its protein is CASSQDTEAFF.

This chain connects TRBV29-1 to TRBJ1-2; 10 bases are a match to TRBD1. CDR1 SQVTM and CDR2 ANQGSEA come from the germline V gene. CDR3 size: 13 residues. Trimming cost V 4 bases and J 3 bases; bases outside gene matches: 2. In DNA form, the CDR3 reads TGCAGCGTTGGACAGGGGGCTGACTATGGCTACACCTTC. Amino acid sequence: CSVGQGADYGYTF.

V and J are TRBV19 and TRBJ2-2; 7 bases line up with TRBD1. Germline assignment: CDR1 LNHDA and CDR2 SQIVND (reference sequence). With 5 bases clipped from V and 4 bases from J, the junction kept 7 bases outside the gene matches. The CDR3 runs to 15 residues. CDR3: CASSGTAWVTGELFF. As DNA, the CDR3 is TGTGCCAGTAGTGGGACAGCTTGGGTCACCGGGGAGCTGTTTTTT.

The J gene is TRBJ1-1, the V gene TRBV20-1; D unclear. With 3 bases removed from V and 1 base from J, the gap between germline ends came to 3 bases. The CDR3 totals 11 residues. Germline V gene data show CDR1 as DFQATT and CDR2 as SNEGSKA (reference sequence). The CDR3 loop is CSASANTEAFF. In nucleotides, the CDR3 is TGCAGTGCTAGTGCGAACACTGAAGCTTTCTTT.

The chain uses TRBV30 and TRBJ1-3; 8 positions agree with TRBD1. CDR1 GTSNPN and CDR2 SVGIG come from the germline V gene (reference sequence). This CDR3 region has 16 residues. Germline trimming cut 5 bases from V and 0 bases from J; bases unmatched to any gene: 9. CDR3 sequence reads: CAWAFRGRGSGNTIYF. As DNA, the CDR3 is TGTGCCTGGGCGTTCAGGGGGCGCGGCTCTGGAAACACCATATATTTT.

J is TRBJ2-7 and V is TRBV5-1, with 13 bases lining up with TRBD2. With 3 bases clipped from V and 5 bases from J, the junction kept 8 bases outside the gene matches. The CDR3 contains 16 residues. Germline V gene lookup returns CDR1 SGHRS and CDR2 YFSETQ. The DNA for the CDR3 is TGCGCCAGCAGCTCCCCACTAGCGGGAGGGCCACACGAGCAGTACTTC. This codes for CASSSPLAGGPHEQYF.